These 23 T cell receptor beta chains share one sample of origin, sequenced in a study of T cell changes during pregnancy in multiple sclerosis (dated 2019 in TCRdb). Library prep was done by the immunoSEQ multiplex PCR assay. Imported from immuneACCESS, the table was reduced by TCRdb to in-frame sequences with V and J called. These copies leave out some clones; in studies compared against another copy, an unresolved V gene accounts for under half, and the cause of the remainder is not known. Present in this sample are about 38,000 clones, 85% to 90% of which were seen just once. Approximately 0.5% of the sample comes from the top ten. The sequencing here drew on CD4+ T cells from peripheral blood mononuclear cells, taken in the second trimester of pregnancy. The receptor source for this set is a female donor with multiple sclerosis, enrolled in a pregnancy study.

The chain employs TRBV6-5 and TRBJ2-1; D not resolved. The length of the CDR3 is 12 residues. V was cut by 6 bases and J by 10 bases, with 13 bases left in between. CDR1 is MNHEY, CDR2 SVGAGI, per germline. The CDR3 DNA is TGTGCCAGCAGACCCCCGAATGAGGAGCAGTTCTTC. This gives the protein CASRPPNEEQFF.

The CDR3 protein is CASSDRRREGGYTF. In nucleotides, the CDR3 is TGTGCCAGCAGCGACCGCAGACGGGAAGGTGGCTACACCTTC. The chain employs TRBV7-2 and TRBJ1-2, with D uncertain. Trimming stripped 5 bases from V and 7 bases from J, with 17 bases between. The CDR3 has 14 amino acids. The V gene's germline CDR1 is SGHTA and CDR2 FQGNSA.

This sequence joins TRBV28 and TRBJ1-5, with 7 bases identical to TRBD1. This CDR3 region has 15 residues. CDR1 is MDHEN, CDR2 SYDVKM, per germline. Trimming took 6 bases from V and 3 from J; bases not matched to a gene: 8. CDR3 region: CASSPTGATNQPQHF. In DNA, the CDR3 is TGTGCCAGCAGCCCAACAGGGGCTACCAATCAGCCCCAGCATTTT.

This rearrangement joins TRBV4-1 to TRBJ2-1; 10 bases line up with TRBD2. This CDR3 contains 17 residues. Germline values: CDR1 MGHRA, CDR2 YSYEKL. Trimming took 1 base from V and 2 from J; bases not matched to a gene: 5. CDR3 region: CASSQASLAGAYNEQFF. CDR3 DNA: TGCGCCAGCAGCCAAGCCTCGCTAGCGGGGGCCTACAATGAGCAGTTCTTC.

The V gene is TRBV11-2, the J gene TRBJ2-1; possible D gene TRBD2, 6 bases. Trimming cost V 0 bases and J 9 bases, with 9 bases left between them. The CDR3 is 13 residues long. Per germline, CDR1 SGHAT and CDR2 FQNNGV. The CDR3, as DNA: TGTGCCAGCAGCTTAGAGCGGGGTGGTGAGCAGTTCTTC. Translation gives CASSLERGGEQFF.

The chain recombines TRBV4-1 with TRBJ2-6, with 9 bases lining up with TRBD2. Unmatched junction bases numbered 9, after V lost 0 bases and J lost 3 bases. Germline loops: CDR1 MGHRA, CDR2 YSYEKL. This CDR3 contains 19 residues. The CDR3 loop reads CASSQDPGSGRHGANVLTF. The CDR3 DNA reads TGCGCCAGCAGCCAAGACCCGGGTAGCGGGAGACATGGGGCCAACGTCCTGACTTTC.

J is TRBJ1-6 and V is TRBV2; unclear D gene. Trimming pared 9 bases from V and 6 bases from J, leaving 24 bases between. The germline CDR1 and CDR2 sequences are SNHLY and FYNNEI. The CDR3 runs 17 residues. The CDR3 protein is CASGAGGSGSGNSPLHF. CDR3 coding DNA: TGTGCCAGTGGAGCAGGAGGTTCGGGTTCTGGTAATTCACCCCTCCACTTT.

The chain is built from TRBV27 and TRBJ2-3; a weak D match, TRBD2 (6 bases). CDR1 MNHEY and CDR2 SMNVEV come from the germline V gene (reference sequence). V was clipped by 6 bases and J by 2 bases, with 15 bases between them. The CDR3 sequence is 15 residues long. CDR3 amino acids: CASSPQARDTDTQYF. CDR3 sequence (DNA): TGTGCCAGCAGCCCCCAGGCGCGGGACACAGATACGCAGTATTTT.

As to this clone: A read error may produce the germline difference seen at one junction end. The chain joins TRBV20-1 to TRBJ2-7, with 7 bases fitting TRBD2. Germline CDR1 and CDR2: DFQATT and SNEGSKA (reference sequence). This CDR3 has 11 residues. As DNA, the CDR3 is TGCAGTGCTAGTAGGCTAGCGGAGGGGCACTTC. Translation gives CSASRLAEGHF.

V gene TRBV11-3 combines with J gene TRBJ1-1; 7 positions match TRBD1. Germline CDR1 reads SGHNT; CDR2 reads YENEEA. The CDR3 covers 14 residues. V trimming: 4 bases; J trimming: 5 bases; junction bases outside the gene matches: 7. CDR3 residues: CASSYRGRGTEAFF. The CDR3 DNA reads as TGTGCCAGCAGCTACAGGGGACGGGGGACTGAAGCTTTCTTT. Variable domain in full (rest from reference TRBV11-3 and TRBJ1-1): EAGVVQSPRYKIIEKKQPVAFWCNPISGHNTLYWYLQNLGQGPELLIRYENEEAVDDSQLPKDRFSAERLKGVDSTLKIQPAELGDSAVYLCASSYRGRGTEAFFGQGTRLTVV.

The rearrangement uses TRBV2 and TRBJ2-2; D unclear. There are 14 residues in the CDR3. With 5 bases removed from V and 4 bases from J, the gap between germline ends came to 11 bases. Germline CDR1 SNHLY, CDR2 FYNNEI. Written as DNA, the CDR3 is TGTGCCAGCAGTCCGGGTCCGAGCACCGGGGAGCTGTTTTTT. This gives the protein CASSPGPSTGELFF.

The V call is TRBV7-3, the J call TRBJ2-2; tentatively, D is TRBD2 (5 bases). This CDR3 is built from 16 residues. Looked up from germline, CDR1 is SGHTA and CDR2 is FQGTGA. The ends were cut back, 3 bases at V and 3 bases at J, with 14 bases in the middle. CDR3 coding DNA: TGTGCCAGCAGCTTGGGATCCAGCGGTGACACCGGGGAGCTGTTTTTT. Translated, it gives CASSLGSSGDTGELFF.

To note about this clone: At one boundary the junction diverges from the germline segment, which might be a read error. CDR3 sequence reads: CASSFVSHEQYF. As DNA, the CDR3 is TGTGCCAGCAGTTTTGTCTCCCACGAGCAGTACTTC. The rearrangement joins TRBV28 to TRBJ2-7; D uncertain. Germline lookup yields CDR1 MDHEN and CDR2 SYDVKM. CDR3 length equals 12 residues.

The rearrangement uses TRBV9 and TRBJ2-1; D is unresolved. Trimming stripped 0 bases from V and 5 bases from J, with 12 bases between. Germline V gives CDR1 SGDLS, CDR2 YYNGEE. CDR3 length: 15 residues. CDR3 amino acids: CASSVGGPLNNEQFF. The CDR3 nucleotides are TGTGCCAGCAGCGTAGGTGGCCCCTTGAACAATGAGCAGTTCTTC. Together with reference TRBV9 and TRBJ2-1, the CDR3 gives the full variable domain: DSGVTQTPKHLITATGQRVTLRCSPRSGDLSVYWYQQSLDQGLQFLIQYYNGEERAKGNILERFSAQQFPDLHSELNLSSLELGDSALYFCASSVGGPLNNEQFFGPGTRLTVL.

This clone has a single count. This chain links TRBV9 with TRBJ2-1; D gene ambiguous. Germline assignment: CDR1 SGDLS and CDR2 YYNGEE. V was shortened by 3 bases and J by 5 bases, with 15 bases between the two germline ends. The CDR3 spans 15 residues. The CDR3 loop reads CASSAQPLLNNEQFF. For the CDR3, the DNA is TGTGCCAGCAGCGCACAGCCCCTTCTTAACAATGAGCAGTTCTTC.

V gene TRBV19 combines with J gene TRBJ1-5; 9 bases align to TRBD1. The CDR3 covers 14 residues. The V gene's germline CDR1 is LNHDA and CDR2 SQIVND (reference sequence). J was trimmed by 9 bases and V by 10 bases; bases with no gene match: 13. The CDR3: CATRTGEGTRPQHF. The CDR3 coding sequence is TGTGCCACCCGGACAGGGGAGGGTACAAGGCCCCAGCATTTT.

This CDR3 reads CASSISSGRGEKLFF. The CDR3 DNA reads TGTGCCAGTAGTATATCGTCAGGAAGGGGTGAAAAACTGTTTTTT. V and J are TRBV19 and TRBJ1-4, with D tentatively TRBD1 (5 bases). Germline assignment: CDR1 LNHDA and CDR2 SQIVND (reference sequence). The CDR3 totals 15 residues. Trimming took 2 bases from V and 7 from J, leaving 14 bases between them.

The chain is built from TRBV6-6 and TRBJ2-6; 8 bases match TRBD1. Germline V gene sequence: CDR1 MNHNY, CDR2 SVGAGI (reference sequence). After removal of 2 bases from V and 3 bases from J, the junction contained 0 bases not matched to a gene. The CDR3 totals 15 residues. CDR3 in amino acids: CASSYGTGGANVLTF. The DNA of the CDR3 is TGTGCCAGCAGTTACGGGACAGGTGGGGCCAACGTCCTGACTTTC.

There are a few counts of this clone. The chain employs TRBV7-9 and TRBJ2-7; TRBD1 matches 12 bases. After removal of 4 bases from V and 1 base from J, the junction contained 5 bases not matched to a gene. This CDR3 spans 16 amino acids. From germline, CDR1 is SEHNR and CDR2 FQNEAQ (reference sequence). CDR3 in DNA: TGTGCCAGCAGCTCGGGACAGGGGGCTAGGTCCTACGAGCAGTACTTC. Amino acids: CASSSGQGARSYEQYF. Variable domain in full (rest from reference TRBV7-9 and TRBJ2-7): DTGVSQNPRHKITKRGQNVTFRCDPISEHNRLYWYRQTLGQGPEFLTYFQNEAQLEKSRLLSDRFSAERPKGSFSTLEIQRTEQGDSAMYLCASSSGQGARSYEQYFGPGTRLTVT.

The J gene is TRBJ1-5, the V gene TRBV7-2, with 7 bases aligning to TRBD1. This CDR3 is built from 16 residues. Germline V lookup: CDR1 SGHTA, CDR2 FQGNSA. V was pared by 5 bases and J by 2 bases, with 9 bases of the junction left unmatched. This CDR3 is CASSEDRNAGNQPQHF. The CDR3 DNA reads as TGTGCCAGCAGCGAGGACAGGAACGCGGGCAATCAGCCCCAGCATTTT.

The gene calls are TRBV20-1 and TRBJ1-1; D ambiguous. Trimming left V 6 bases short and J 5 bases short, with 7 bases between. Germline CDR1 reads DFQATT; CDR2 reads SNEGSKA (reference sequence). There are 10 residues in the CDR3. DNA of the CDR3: TGCAGTGCCAGTCGAACTGAAGCTTTCTTT. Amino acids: CSASRTEAFF.

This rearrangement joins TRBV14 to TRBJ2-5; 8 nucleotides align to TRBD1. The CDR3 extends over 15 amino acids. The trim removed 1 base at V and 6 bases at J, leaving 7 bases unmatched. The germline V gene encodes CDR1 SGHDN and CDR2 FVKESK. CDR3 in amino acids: CASSQVQGARQTQYF. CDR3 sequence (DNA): TGTGCCAGCAGCCAAGTGCAGGGGGCCCGGCAGACCCAGTACTTC.

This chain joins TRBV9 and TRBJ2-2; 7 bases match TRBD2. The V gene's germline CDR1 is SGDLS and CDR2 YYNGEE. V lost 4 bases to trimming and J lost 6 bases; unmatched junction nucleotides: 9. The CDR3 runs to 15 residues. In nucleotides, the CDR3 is TGTGCCAGCAGCTTTCTGGACCGGGGGGCCGGGGAGCTGTTTTTT. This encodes CASSFLDRGAGELFF.